These 18 T cell receptor beta chains were all obtained from the same sample, sequenced in a study of glioma-infiltrating T cells after dendritic cell vaccination. Profiling relied on immunoSEQ multiplex PCR, and the TCRdb table lists in-frame clones only, not all of them. The sample has 99,000 or so clones, around 87% seen once; the top ten hold approximately 2.7%. Indicated time point: after dendritic cell vaccination, including at tumor progression/relapse. Sequencing used blood, obtained after dendritic cell vaccination. The receptor source for this set is a human donor with glioblastoma.

V usage is TRBV5-4 and J usage is TRBJ2-3, with TRBD2 matching 7 bases. In germline, CDR1 is SGHNT, CDR2 YYREEE (reference sequence). This CDR3 has 15 residues. The J segment lost 6 bases and the V segment lost 2 bases, leaving 9 bases of the junction unmatched. The CDR3 sequence: CASSLSSGLVDTQYF. In nucleotides, the CDR3 is TGTGCCAGCAGCTTATCTAGCGGACTGGTGGATACGCAGTATTTT.

The V call is TRBV7-9, the J call TRBJ1-5, with D unresolved. The CDR3 is 15 residues long. V lost 5 bases and J lost 4, with 15 bases in between. Germline V gene data show CDR1 as SEHNR and CDR2 as FQNEAQ (reference sequence). Here the CDR3 DNA reads TGTGCCAGCAGCAGCGGAGAGGTTTTTAATCAGCCCCAGCATTTT. It encodes CASSSGEVFNQPQHF.

V and J are TRBV4-2 and TRBJ2-7; maybe TRBD2 (5 bases). Germline V gene data show CDR1 as LGHNA and CDR2 as YNFKEQ. CDR3 length equals 15 residues. V was clipped by 2 bases and J by 3 bases, with 14 bases between them. The CDR3 DNA is TGTGCCAGCAGCCAACCCGGGAACAGAGACTACGAGCAGTACTTC. It encodes CASSQPGNRDYEQYF.

The chain joins TRBV2 to TRBJ2-5; 9 bases agree with TRBD2. The CDR3 spans 14 residues. V was pared by 2 bases and J by 5 bases, with 3 bases of the junction left unmatched. CDR1 is SNHLY and CDR2 is FYNNEI in the germline V gene. Here the CDR3 DNA reads TGTGCCAGCAGTGAAAGACTAGCGGCGGAGACCCAGTACTTC. Its protein product is CASSERLAAETQYF.

The rearrangement joins TRBV5-1 to TRBJ2-1; 8 bases line up with TRBD2. The V and J ends lost 4 bases and 4 bases, in that order; junction bases with no gene match: 7. The CDR3 is made up of 15 amino acids. CDR1 and CDR2 from the germline V gene are SGHRS and YFSETQ. The CDR3 region has the DNA TGCGCCAGCAGCAGTACTAGCGGCTATTACAATGAGCAGTTCTTC. It codes for CASSSTSGYYNEQFF. Full variable domain (missing parts from reference TRBV5-1 and TRBJ2-1): KAGVTQTPRYLIKTRGQQVTLSCSPISGHRSVSWYQQTPGQGLQFLFEYFSETQRNKGNFPGRFSGRQFSNSRSEMNVSTLELGDSALYLCASSSTSGYYNEQFFGPGTRLTVL.

This sequence joins TRBV7-3 and TRBJ2-1; 11 bases line up with TRBD2. CDR3 size: 15 residues. Losses at the gene ends were 5 bases for V and 2 bases for J; bases not matched to a gene: 2. CDR1 and CDR2 from the germline V gene are SGHTA and FQGTGA. In nucleotides, the CDR3 is TGTGCCAGCAGCCCGGGACTAGCGGCCTACAATGAGCAGTTCTTC. Its translation is CASSPGLAAYNEQFF.

V is TRBV18 and J is TRBJ1-1, with TRBD1 matching 9 bases. Germline CDR1 and CDR2: KGHSH and LQKENI. J lost 0 bases, V lost 7 bases, and 9 bases had no gene match. The CDR3 length is 16 residues. Written as DNA, the CDR3 is TGTGCCAGCTTAACCGGGACAGGGATGATGAACACTGAAGCTTTCTTT. Translated, it gives CASLTGTGMMNTEAFF. The whole variable domain, filled in from reference TRBV18 and TRBJ1-1, reads NAGVMQNPRHLVRRRGQEARLRCSPMKGHSHVYWYRQLPEEGLKFMVYLQKENIIDESGMPKERFSAEFPKEGPSILRIQQVVRGDSAAYFCASLTGTGMMNTEAFFGQGTRLTVV.

The V and J genes are TRBV15 and TRBJ1-2; D unclear. V lost 5 bases and J lost 4, with 11 bases in between. The germline gives CDR1 LNHNV, CDR2 YYDKDF (reference sequence). The CDR3 is made up of 13 amino acids. CDR3 bases: TGTGCCACCAGCGGTGACACAGCCTATGGCTACACCTTC. Translation: CATSGDTAYGYTF.

The rearrangement joins TRBV5-1 to TRBJ1-2; TRBD1 is a possible D gene (5 bases). This CDR3 spans 15 amino acids. Germline V lookup: CDR1 SGHRS, CDR2 YFSETQ. Trimming took off 4 bases at V and 0 bases at J, with 13 bases between the two ends. This CDR3 reads CASSPTGGANYGYTF. CDR3 coding DNA: TGCGCCAGCAGCCCAACCGGGGGAGCTAACTATGGCTACACCTTC.

The chain has TRBV6-5 and TRBJ2-7, with a possible D match to TRBD1 (6 bases). Trimming cost V 6 bases and J 5 bases, with 17 bases left between them. Germline CDR1 reads MNHEY; CDR2 reads SVGAGI. The CDR3 spans 14 residues. CDR3 amino acids: CASSSGTPGNEQYF. The CDR3 DNA follows: TGTGCCAGCAGCTCCGGGACACCGGGGAACGAGCAGTACTTC.

V gene TRBV4-1 combines with J gene TRBJ1-5, with D uncertain. CDR3 length: 16 amino acids. The V end was cut by 1 base, the J end by 2 bases, with 12 bases between. Germline CDR1 and CDR2: MGHRA and YSYEKL. Written as DNA, the CDR3 is TGCGCCAGCAGCCAAGTCGGTTGGCAGGGCAATCAGCCCCAGCATTTT. Translated: CASSQVGWQGNQPQHF.

J is TRBJ1-1 and V is TRBV2; D not resolved. The germline V gene encodes CDR1 SNHLY and CDR2 FYNNEI. The CDR3 has 14 amino acids. Trimming removed 3 bases from V and 1 base from J, with 9 bases in between. CDR3 residues: CASSDRGPNTEAFF. The CDR3 DNA sequence: TGTGCCAGCAGTGATCGTGGGCCGAACACTGAAGCTTTCTTT. The full variable domain, with the rest looked up from reference TRBV2 and TRBJ1-1, is EPEVTQTPSHQVTQMGQEVILRCVPISNHLYFYWYRQILGQKVEFLVSFYNNEISEKSEIFDDQFSVERPDGSNFTLKIRSTKLEDSAMYFCASSDRGPNTEAFFGQGTRLTVV.

This clone turned up a few times. This same CDR3 is encoded by further DNA sequences in the sample. The chain combines TRBV7-9 with TRBJ1-1; no definite D call. Trimming pared 5 bases from V and 0 bases from J, leaving 7 bases between. This CDR3 has 13 amino acids. Germline CDR1 reads SEHNR; CDR2 reads FQNEAQ (reference sequence). Here the CDR3 reads CASSLDMNTEAFF. In nucleotides, the CDR3 is TGTGCCAGCAGCCTAGACATGAACACTGAAGCTTTCTTT.

CDR3 coding DNA: TGCAGCGTTCGAAGAGGGGGAAGCTCCTACGAGCAGTACTTC. This encodes CSVRRGGSSYEQYF. The V gene is TRBV29-1, the J gene TRBJ2-7; D is possibly TRBD1 (6 bases). Germline CDR1 SQVTM, CDR2 ANQGSEA. V lost 5 bases and J lost 0, with 14 bases in between. The CDR3 is 14 residues long.

The gene calls are TRBV30 and TRBJ1-5; tentatively, D is TRBD1 (5 bases). The germline V gene encodes CDR1 GTSNPN and CDR2 SVGIG (reference sequence). V lost 5 bases and J lost 3, with 11 bases in between. There are 13 residues in the CDR3. CDR3 region: CAWGTDLNQPQHF. CDR3 DNA: TGTGCCTGGGGGACTGACCTCAATCAGCCCCAGCATTTT. Based on the CDR3 plus reference TRBV30 and TRBJ1-5, the full variable domain is SQTIHQWPATLVQPVGSPLSLECTVEGTSNPNLYWYRQAAGRGLQLLFYSVGIGQISSEVPQNLSASRPQDRQFILSSKKLLLSDSGFYLCAWGTDLNQPQHFGDGTRLSIL.

The V and J genes are TRBV7-2 and TRBJ1-2; no definite D call. The CDR3 is made up of 14 amino acids. CDR1 is SGHTA, CDR2 FQGNSA, per germline. Trimming pared 1 base from V and 0 bases from J, leaving 6 bases between. CDR3 in amino acids: CASSLGRANYGYTF. CDR3 coding DNA: TGTGCCAGCAGCTTAGGGAGGGCTAACTATGGCTACACCTTC.

This chain links TRBV4-2 with TRBJ2-3, with TRBD2 identical over 10 bases. In germline, CDR1 is LGHNA, CDR2 YNFKEQ. CDR3 length equals 17 residues. J gave up 1 base and V 1 base, and 5 bases lay outside the gene matches. CDR3 nucleotides: TGTGCCAGCAGCCAAGCGGTAGCGGGAGGCCGCACAGATACGCAGTATTTT. Protein product: CASSQAVAGGRTDTQYF.

The chain recombines TRBV5-1 with TRBJ1-3; a weak D match, TRBD1 (5 bases). V gave up 0 bases and J gave up 0 bases, with 7 bases separating them. The germline gives CDR1 SGHRS, CDR2 YFSETQ. This CDR3 spans 15 amino acids. The CDR3 DNA follows: TGCGCCAGCAGCTTGGCCCAGGGCTCTGGAAACACCATATATTTT. It yields the protein CASSLAQGSGNTIYF.